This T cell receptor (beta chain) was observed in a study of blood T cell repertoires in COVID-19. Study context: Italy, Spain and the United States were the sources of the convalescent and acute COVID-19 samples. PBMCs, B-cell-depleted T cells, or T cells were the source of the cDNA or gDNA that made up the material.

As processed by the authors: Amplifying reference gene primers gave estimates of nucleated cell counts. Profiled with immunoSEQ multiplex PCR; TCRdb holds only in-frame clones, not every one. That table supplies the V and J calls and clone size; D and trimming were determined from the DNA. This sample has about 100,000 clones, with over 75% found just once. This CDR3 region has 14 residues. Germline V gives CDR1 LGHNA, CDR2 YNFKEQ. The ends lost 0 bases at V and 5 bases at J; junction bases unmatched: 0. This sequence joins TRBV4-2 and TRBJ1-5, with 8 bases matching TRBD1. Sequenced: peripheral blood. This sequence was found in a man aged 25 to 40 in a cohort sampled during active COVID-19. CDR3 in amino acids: CASSQEQGDQPQHF. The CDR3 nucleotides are TGTGCCAGCAGCCAAGAACAGGGGGATCAGCCCCAGCATTTT.